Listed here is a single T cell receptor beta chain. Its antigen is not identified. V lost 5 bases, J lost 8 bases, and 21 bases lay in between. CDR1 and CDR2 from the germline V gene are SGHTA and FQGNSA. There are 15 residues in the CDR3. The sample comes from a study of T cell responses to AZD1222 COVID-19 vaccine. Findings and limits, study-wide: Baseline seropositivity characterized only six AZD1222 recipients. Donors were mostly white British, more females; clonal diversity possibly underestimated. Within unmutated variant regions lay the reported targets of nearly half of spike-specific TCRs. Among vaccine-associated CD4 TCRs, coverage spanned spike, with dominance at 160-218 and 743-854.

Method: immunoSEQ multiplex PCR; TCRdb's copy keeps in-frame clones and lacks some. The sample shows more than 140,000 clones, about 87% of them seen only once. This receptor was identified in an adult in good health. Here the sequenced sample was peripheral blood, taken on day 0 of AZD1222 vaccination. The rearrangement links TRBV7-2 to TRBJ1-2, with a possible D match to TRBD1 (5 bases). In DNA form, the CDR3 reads TGTGCCAGCAGCCCGCCTGGGGGGTTAGGGCTAGGCTACACCTTC. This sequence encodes CASSPPGGLGLGYTF.